These 31 T cell receptor beta chains originate from one sample sequenced in a study of T cells in Graves' hyperthyroidism and ophthalmopathy. The source material, RNA transcripts, was used to amplify TCR beta CDR3 regions. First-round RT-PCR with HTBI primers amplified the TCR CDR3 region. TCRdb called the multiplex PCR reads again in MiXCR, with one record for every CDR3 protein. The sample records over 650,000 distinct CDR3 sequences, roughly 15% being singletons. Source material: blood. The receptor source for this set is a man between 18 and 35 years old with Graves' hyperthyroidism.

The table lists this clonotype with many counts. CDR3 residues: CASSPRQGANTEAFF. CDR3 DNA sequence: TGTGCCAGCTCACCACGGCAGGGCGCGAACACTGAAGCTTTCTTT. The rearrangement uses TRBV18 and TRBJ1-1; possibly TRBD1 for D (5 bases). V was clipped by 1 base and J by 1 base, with 10 bases between them. CDR3 length: 15 residues. In germline, CDR1 is KGHSH, CDR2 LQKENI.

This chain connects TRBV28 to TRBJ1-2; D is perhaps TRBD1 (5 bases). In germline, CDR1 is MDHEN, CDR2 SYDVKM. The length of the CDR3 is 15 residues. Between the trimmed V and J ends, which lost 2 bases and 4 bases, there was a span of 14 bases. CDR3: CASSLNDLGAYGYTF. CDR3 nucleotide sequence: TGTGCCAGCAGTTTAAACGACCTAGGGGCCTATGGCTACACCTTC.

This clonotype has a count of ten or more. The chain recombines TRBV12-3 or TRBV12-4 with TRBJ2-3; perhaps TRBD2 as D (7 bases). This CDR3 comprises 13 residues. The V and J ends lost 3 bases and 5 bases respectively, with 9 bases between them. In DNA, the CDR3 is TGTGCCAGCAGTTTCGGGGGGCGAGATACGCAGTATTTT. It codes for CASSFGGRDTQYF.

This clonotype was seen at least ten times. This chain links TRBV7-9 with TRBJ2-2; 7 bases are shared with TRBD1. The V and J ends lost 5 bases and 7 bases, in that order; junction bases with no gene match: 4. CDR1 and CDR2 from the germline V gene are SEHNR and FQNEAQ (reference sequence). There are 13 residues in the CDR3. CDR3 protein: CASSLTGDGELFF. The CDR3 nucleotides read TGTGCCAGCAGCCTCACAGGGGACGGGGAGCTGTTTTTT.

This clonotype has at least ten counts. The chain employs TRBV3-1 and TRBJ2-3; the match to TRBD1 covers 10 bases. Germline assignment: CDR1 LGHDT and CDR2 YNNKEL (reference sequence). This CDR3 is 16 amino acids long. Germline trimming cut 4 bases from V and 4 bases from J; bases unmatched to any gene: 8. CDR3 DNA sequence: TGTGCCAGCAGCCCCTGGACAGGGGGTAGGGCAGATACGCAGTATTTT. Amino acids: CASSPWTGGRADTQYF.

The sample holds many counts of this clonotype. This CDR3 reads CASSYPPQGPGANVLTF. In DNA, the CDR3 is TGTGCCAGCAGTTACCCCCCTCAGGGTCCAGGGGCCAACGTCCTGACTTTC. The chain recombines TRBV6-2 or TRBV6-3 with TRBJ2-6, with D possibly TRBD1 on 5 matching bases. The CDR3 length is 17 residues. Germline assignment: CDR1 MNHEY and CDR2 SVGEGT. V was trimmed by 2 bases and J by 4 bases, leaving 15 bases between them.

Turning to this clonotype: Possible read error: a much larger clone is one base away. V gene TRBV28 combines with J gene TRBJ2-3; possibly TRBD2 for D (6 bases). CDR3 length: 15 amino acids. Per the germline V gene, CDR1 is MDHEN and CDR2 is SYDVKM. CDR3 sequence: CASSQRATSTGTQYF. CDR3 DNA sequence: TGTGCCAGCAGCCAGCGGGCAACTAGCACAGGTACGCAGTATTTT.

This chain uses TRBV18 with TRBJ2-5; a weak D match, TRBD2 (6 bases). V dropped 4 bases and J dropped 9 bases, with 18 bases sitting between them. From germline, CDR1 is KGHSH and CDR2 LQKENI. The CDR3 sequence is 14 residues long. The CDR3, as DNA: TGTGCCAGCTCACTAGCCGGGACTGCCGAGGCCCAGTACTTC. It encodes CASSLAGTAEAQYF.

Turning to this clonotype: A much larger clone differs from this one at a single base, so this may be a read error. The V call is TRBV30, the J call TRBJ2-4; D is ambiguous. Deletions cut 6 bases from V and 7 bases from J, with 16 bases between. The CDR3 is made up of 13 amino acids. Germline CDR1 GTSNPN, CDR2 SVGIG (reference sequence). Written as DNA, the CDR3 is TGTGCCTGTCATAGTGACGGTCTTAACATTCAGTACTTC. It specifies CACHSDGLNIQYF.

The chain uses TRBV19 and TRBJ1-6; D ambiguous. CDR3 length: 13 amino acids. CDR1 is LNHDA and CDR2 is SQIVND in the germline V gene (reference sequence). Trimming took off 7 bases at V and 7 bases at J, with 11 bases between the two ends. This CDR3 reads CASNIKENSPLHF. The CDR3 nucleotides read TGTGCCAGTAACATTAAGGAGAATTCACCCCTCCACTTT.

The chain uses TRBV18 and TRBJ2-7; D uncertain. Germline values: CDR1 KGHSH, CDR2 LQKENI. Trimming pared 2 bases from V and 6 bases from J, leaving 11 bases between. The CDR3 is 13 amino acids. This CDR3 reads CASSPSDTREQYF. For the CDR3, the DNA is TGTGCCAGCTCACCATCCGACACTCGCGAGCAGTACTTC.

The genes are TRBV27 and TRBJ1-6; a weak D match, TRBD1 (5 bases). V lost 4 bases, J lost 7 bases, and 11 bases lay in between. Looked up from germline, CDR1 is MNHEY and CDR2 is SMNVEV (reference sequence). This CDR3 region has 14 residues. The CDR3 loop is CASSSRDGNSPLHF. CDR3 coding DNA: TGTGCCAGCAGTTCCCGGGACGGGAATTCACCCCTCCACTTT.

Many counts were recorded for this clonotype. The V call is TRBV5-1, the J call TRBJ2-7, with D uncertain. V was trimmed by 0 bases and J by 2 bases, leaving 9 bases between them. Germline CDR1 reads SGHRS; CDR2 reads YFSETQ. The CDR3 has 14 residues. The CDR3 protein is CASSLGGYPYEQYF. CDR3 DNA sequence: TGCGCCAGCAGCTTGGGAGGATACCCCTACGAGCAGTACTTC.

The chain joins TRBV27 to TRBJ2-7, with 10 bases fitting TRBD2. This CDR3 comprises 16 residues. Germline V gene lookup returns CDR1 MNHEY and CDR2 SMNVEV (reference sequence). V lost 2 bases, J lost 2 bases, and 6 bases stayed unmatched. The CDR3 region is CASSLLGTSDPYEQYF. For the CDR3, the DNA is TGTGCCAGCAGTTTACTCGGGACTAGCGACCCCTACGAGCAGTACTTC.

This clonotype was picked up many times. The rearrangement links TRBV25-1 to TRBJ2-7; the match to TRBD2 covers 8 bases. CDR3 size: 15 residues. CDR1 is MGHDK and CDR2 is SYGVNS in the germline V gene. V trimming: 4 bases; J trimming: 2 bases; junction bases outside the gene matches: 7. The CDR3 reads CASSAGTRSPYEQYF. CDR3 nucleotides: TGTGCCAGCAGTGCCGGGACTAGATCCCCCTACGAGCAGTACTTC.

This clonotype was observed many times. The gene calls are TRBV6-2 or TRBV6-3 and TRBJ2-7, with D hard to call. From germline, CDR1 is MNHEY and CDR2 SVGEGT. This CDR3 spans 14 amino acids. V shed 0 bases and J shed 4 bases, with 10 bases lying between them. CDR3 nucleotides: TGTGCCAGCAGTTACTCGAGCTGGCCGTACGAGCAGTACTTC. Encoded protein: CASSYSSWPYEQYF.

The chain has TRBV14 and TRBJ2-1; D gene ambiguous. The CDR3 sequence is 14 residues long. Per germline, CDR1 SGHDN and CDR2 FVKESK. Trimming removed 4 bases from V and 0 bases from J, with 7 bases in between. The CDR3 DNA follows: TGTGCCAGCAGCCCCCCGGCCTCCTACAATGAGCAGTTCTTC. Translated: CASSPPASYNEQFF.

This clonotype was counted at least ten times. This chain's CDR3 is CASSPRDRVYNEQFF. CDR3 DNA: TGTGCCAGCAGCCCCCGGGACAGGGTCTACAATGAGCAGTTCTTC. The V and J genes are TRBV27 and TRBJ2-1, with 9 bases lining up with TRBD1. The CDR3 is made up of 15 amino acids. Germline V gene sequence: CDR1 MNHEY, CDR2 SMNVEV (reference sequence). J was trimmed by 3 bases and V by 6 bases; bases with no gene match: 6.

This clonotype was detected many times. The V gene is TRBV7-2, the J gene TRBJ2-3; D perhaps matches TRBD1 (5 bases). This CDR3 spans 14 amino acids. Trimming removed 1 base from V and 8 bases from J, with 13 bases in between. Per the germline V gene, CDR1 is SGHTA and CDR2 is FQGNSA. CDR3 sequence reads: CASSLVGTGPTQYF. The CDR3 nucleotides are TGTGCCAGCAGCTTAGTGGGCACAGGCCCTACGCAGTATTTT.

The chain couples TRBV29-1 to TRBJ2-7, with 8 bases lining up with TRBD2. Germline V lookup: CDR1 SQVTM, CDR2 ANQGSEA. J was trimmed by 7 bases and V by 4 bases; bases with no gene match: 6. This CDR3 is 12 amino acids long. The CDR3 sequence: CSVVGRAGEQYF. The CDR3 nucleotides are TGCAGCGTTGTCGGGAGGGCGGGGGAGCAGTACTTC.

This clonotype was found a few times. The gene calls are TRBV20-1 and TRBJ1-1; D perhaps matches TRBD1 (5 bases). The germline gives CDR1 DFQATT, CDR2 SNEGSKA (reference sequence). The CDR3 is made up of 16 amino acids. V lost 5 bases, J lost 0 bases, and 19 bases lay in between. For the CDR3, the DNA is TGCAGTGCTGTCAGACAGAGCTTCCTAATGAACACTGAAGCTTTCTTT. It codes for CSAVRQSFLMNTEAFF.

This clonotype showed up many times. This chain connects TRBV19 to TRBJ2-1, with D unresolved. The V and J ends lost 0 bases and 0 bases respectively, with 6 bases between them. CDR3 length: 15 residues. Germline V gene data show CDR1 as LNHDA and CDR2 as SQIVND (reference sequence). The CDR3 DNA is TGTGCCAGTAGTATAGAGACATTCTCCTACAATGAGCAGTTCTTC. Protein: CASSIETFSYNEQFF.

The table lists this clonotype with a few counts. The chain has TRBV12-3 or TRBV12-4 and TRBJ2-3; possibly TRBD2 for D (5 bases). Trimming shortened V by 5 bases and J by 3 bases, and 15 bases separated the two germline ends. This CDR3 comprises 15 residues. The chain's CDR3 is CASSASSPGTDTQYF. As DNA, the CDR3 is TGTGCCAGCAGTGCCAGTAGCCCGGGGACAGATACGCAGTATTTT.

With respect to this clonotype: An end of the junction differs from the germline gene, which may be a read error. The rearrangement joins TRBV28 to TRBJ2-2, with TRBD2 matching over 11 bases. The CDR3 has 16 residues. CDR1 MDHEN and CDR2 SYDVKM come from the germline V gene. CDR3 sequence reads: CASSLQTSGRAGELFF. In DNA form, the CDR3 reads TGTGCCAGCAGTTTACAAACTAGCGGGAGAGCCGGGGAGCTGTTTTTC.

This chain joins TRBV3-1 and TRBJ1-2; D is uncertain. The CDR3 extends over 13 amino acids. Trimming took off 1 base at V and 7 bases at J, with 10 bases between the two ends. From germline, CDR1 is LGHDT and CDR2 YNNKEL (reference sequence). The CDR3 DNA follows: TGTGCCAGCAGCCAAGTTTCCCAGATTGGCTACACCTTC. Encoded protein: CASSQVSQIGYTF.

V and J are TRBV19 and TRBJ2-1; D not resolved. CDR1 LNHDA and CDR2 SQIVND come from the germline V gene (reference sequence). Trimming stripped 6 bases from V and 2 bases from J, with 14 bases between. This CDR3 has 15 residues. CDR3 sequence (DNA): TGTGCCAGTAGCGGTGAGATTGGGACCTACAATGAGCAGTTCTTC. This translates into CASSGEIGTYNEQFF.

V is TRBV6-1 and J is TRBJ2-5; 10 nucleotides line up with TRBD2. The junction had 19 bases not matched to a gene; V was cut back by 5 bases and J by 4 bases. Germline CDR1 and CDR2: MNHNS and SASEGT. The CDR3 sequence is 19 residues long. CDR3 loop: CASSYGGPQVAGGGETQYF. CDR3 coding DNA: TGTGCCAGCAGTTACGGGGGGCCCCAAGTAGCGGGAGGCGGAGAGACCCAGTACTTC.

This clonotype has more than one count but fewer than ten. The CDR3 nucleotides read TGTGCCAGCAGCTTGGCGGGCCAGGGAATGCTAGGGTACACCTTC. This encodes CASSLAGQGMLGYTF. The chain links TRBV5-5 to TRBJ1-2, with D possibly matching TRBD1 (5 bases). The CDR3 sequence is 15 residues long. Germline loops: CDR1 SGHKS, CDR2 YYEKEE (reference sequence). V shed 0 bases and J shed 11 bases, with 20 bases lying between them.

This clonotype was counted only a few times. V is TRBV5-4 and J is TRBJ2-2; 9 bases align to TRBD2. The CDR3 runs 15 residues. CDR1 SGHNT and CDR2 YYREEE come from the germline V gene (reference sequence). The junction had 5 bases not matched to a gene; V was cut back by 4 bases and J by 4 bases. The DNA of the CDR3 is TGTGCCAGCAGCAATAGCGGGAGTTTCACCGGGGAGCTGTTTTTT. It is translated as CASSNSGSFTGELFF. Full variable domain (outside the CDR3, taken from reference TRBV5-4 and TRBJ2-2): ETGVTQSPTHLIKTRGQQVTLRCSSQSGHNTVSWYQQALGQGPQFIFQYYREEENGRGNFPPRFSGLQFPNYSSELNVNALELDDSALYLCASSNSGSFTGELFFGEGSRLTVL.

This clonotype was picked up many times. For the CDR3, the DNA is TGTGCCAGCAGTACCCCGGGAGCGGGCCTTTACAATGAGCAGTTCTTC. Translating it yields CASSTPGAGLYNEQFF. This rearrangement joins TRBV28 to TRBJ2-1, with TRBD2 as a possible D gene (6 bases). This CDR3 is 16 amino acids long. V was cut by 5 bases and J by 4 bases, with 18 bases left in between. From germline, CDR1 is MDHEN and CDR2 SYDVKM.

This clonotype was seen a handful of times. V is TRBV15 and J is TRBJ2-5; 7 bases fit TRBD1. Losses at the gene ends were 1 base for V and 5 bases for J; bases not matched to a gene: 16. The germline CDR1 and CDR2 sequences are LNHNV and YYDKDF (reference sequence). The CDR3 loop spans 18 amino acids. The CDR3: CATSRVSPHSQGVETQYF. CDR3 DNA: TGTGCCACCAGCAGAGTATCTCCCCACTCTCAGGGGGTGGAGACCCAGTACTTC.